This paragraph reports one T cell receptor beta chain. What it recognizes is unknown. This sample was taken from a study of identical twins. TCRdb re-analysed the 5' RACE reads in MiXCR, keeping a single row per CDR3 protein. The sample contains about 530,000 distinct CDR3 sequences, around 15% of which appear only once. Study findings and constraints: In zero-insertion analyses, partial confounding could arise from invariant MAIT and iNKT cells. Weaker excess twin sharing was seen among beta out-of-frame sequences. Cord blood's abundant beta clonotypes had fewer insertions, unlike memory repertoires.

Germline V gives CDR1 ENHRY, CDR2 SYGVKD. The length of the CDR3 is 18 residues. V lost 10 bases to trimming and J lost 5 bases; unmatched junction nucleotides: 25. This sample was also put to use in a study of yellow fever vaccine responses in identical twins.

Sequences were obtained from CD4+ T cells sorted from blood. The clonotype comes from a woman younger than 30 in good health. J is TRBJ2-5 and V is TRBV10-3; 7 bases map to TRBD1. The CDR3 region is CATKGPDRPMTLTETQYF. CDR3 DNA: TGTGCCACCAAAGGGCCGGACAGGCCCATGACTTTAACGGAGACCCAGTACTTC.